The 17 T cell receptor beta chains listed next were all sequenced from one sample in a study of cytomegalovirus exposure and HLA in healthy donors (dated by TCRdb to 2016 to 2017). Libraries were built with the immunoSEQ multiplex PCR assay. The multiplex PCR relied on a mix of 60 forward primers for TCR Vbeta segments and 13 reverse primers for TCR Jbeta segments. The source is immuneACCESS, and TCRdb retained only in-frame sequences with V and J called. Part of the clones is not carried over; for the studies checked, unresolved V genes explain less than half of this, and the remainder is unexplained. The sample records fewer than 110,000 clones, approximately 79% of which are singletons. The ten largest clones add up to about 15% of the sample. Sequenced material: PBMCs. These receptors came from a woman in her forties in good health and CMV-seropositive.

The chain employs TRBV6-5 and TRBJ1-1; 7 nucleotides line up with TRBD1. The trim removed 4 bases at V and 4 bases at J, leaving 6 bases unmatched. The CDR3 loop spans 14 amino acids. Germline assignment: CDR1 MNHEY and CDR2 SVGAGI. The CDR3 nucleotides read TGTGCCAGCAGTTCTCTAGGACAGGTCACTGAAGCTTTCTTT. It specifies CASSSLGQVTEAFF.

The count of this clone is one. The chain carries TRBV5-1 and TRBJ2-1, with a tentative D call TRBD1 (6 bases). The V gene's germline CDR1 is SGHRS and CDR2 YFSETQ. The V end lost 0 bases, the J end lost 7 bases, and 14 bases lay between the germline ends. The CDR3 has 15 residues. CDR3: CASSLGGTRGNEQFF. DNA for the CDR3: TGCGCCAGCAGCTTGGGTGGGACAAGGGGGAATGAGCAGTTCTTC.

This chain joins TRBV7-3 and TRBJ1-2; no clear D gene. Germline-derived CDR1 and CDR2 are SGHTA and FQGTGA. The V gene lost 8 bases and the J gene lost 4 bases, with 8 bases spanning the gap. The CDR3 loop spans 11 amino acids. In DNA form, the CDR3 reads TGTGCCAGCGGGAGGGCCTATGGCTACACCTTC. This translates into CASGRAYGYTF.

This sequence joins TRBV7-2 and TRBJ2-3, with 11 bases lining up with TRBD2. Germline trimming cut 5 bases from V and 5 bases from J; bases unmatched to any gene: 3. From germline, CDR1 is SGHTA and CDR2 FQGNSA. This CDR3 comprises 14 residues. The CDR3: CASSPGLAGDTQYF. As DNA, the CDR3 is TGTGCCAGCAGCCCTGGACTAGCGGGAGATACGCAGTATTTT.

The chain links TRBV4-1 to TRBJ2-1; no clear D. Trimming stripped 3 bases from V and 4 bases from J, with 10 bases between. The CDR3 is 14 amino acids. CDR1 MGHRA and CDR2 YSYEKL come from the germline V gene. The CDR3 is CASSHTEQYNEQFF. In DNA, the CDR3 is TGCGCCAGCAGCCACACAGAACAATACAATGAGCAGTTCTTC.

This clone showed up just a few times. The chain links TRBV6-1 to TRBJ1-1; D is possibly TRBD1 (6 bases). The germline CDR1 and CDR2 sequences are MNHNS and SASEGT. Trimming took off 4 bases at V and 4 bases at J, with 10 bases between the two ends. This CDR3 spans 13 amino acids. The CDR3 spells CASSGTGSTEAFF. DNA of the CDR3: TGTGCCAGCAGTGGTACAGGGTCCACTGAAGCTTTCTTT.

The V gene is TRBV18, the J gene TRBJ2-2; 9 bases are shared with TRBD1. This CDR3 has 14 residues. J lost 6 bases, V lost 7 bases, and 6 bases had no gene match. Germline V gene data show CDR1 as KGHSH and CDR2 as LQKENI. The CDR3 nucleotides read TGTGCCAGCTGCCGGGACAGGGCCCCCGGGGAGCTGTTTTTT. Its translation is CASCRDRAPGELFF.

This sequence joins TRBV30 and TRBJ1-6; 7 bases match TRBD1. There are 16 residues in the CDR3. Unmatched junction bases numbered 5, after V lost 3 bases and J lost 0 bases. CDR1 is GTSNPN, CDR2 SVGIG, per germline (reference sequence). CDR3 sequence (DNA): TGTGCCTGGAGAATACAGGGGAGCTCCTATAATTCACCCCTCCACTTT. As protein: CAWRIQGSSYNSPLHF.

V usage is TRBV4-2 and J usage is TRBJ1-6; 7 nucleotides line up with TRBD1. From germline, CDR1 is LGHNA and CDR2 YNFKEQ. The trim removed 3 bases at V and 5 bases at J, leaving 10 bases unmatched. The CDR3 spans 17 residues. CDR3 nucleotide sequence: TGTGCCAGCAGCCAGGGGGACAGCTCGGGGAATAATTCACCCCTCCACTTT. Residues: CASSQGDSSGNNSPLHF.

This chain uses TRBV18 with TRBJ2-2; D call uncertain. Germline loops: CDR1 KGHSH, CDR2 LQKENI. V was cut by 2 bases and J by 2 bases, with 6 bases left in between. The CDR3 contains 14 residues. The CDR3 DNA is TGTGCCAGCTCACCAACCGGTAACACCGGGGAGCTGTTTTTT. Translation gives CASSPTGNTGELFF. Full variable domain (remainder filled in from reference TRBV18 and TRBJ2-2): NAGVMQNPRHLVRRRGQEARLRCSPMKGHSHVYWYRQLPEEGLKFMVYLQKENIIDESGMPKERFSAEFPKEGPSILRIQQVVRGDSAAYFCASSPTGNTGELFFGEGSRLTVL.

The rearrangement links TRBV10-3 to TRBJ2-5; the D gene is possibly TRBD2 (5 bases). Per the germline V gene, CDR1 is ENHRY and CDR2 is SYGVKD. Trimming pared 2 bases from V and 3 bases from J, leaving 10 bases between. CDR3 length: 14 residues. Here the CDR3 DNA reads TGTGCCATCAGTGAGGGCGGGCCGGAAGAGACCCAGTACTTC. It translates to CAISEGGPEETQYF.

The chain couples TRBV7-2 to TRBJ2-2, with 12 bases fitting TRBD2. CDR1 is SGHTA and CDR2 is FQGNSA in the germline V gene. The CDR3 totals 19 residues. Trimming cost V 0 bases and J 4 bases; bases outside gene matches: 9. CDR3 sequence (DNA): TGTGCCAGCAGCTTAGCTTCTAGCGGGGGGGCCGTTGGCACCGGGGAGCTGTTTTTT. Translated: CASSLASSGGAVGTGELFF.

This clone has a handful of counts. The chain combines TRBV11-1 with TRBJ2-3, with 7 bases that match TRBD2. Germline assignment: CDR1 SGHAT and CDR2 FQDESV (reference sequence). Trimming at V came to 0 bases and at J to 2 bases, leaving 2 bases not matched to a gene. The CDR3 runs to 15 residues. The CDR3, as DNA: TGTGCCAGCAGCTTAGCGCGGGGGAACACAGATACGCAGTATTTT. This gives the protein CASSLARGNTDTQYF. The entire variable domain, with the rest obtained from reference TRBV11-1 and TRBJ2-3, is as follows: EAEVAQSPRYKITEKSQAVAFWCDPISGHATLYWYRQILGQGPELLVQFQDESVVDDSQLPKDRFSAERLKGVDSTLKIQPAELGDSAMYLCASSLARGNTDTQYFGPGTRLTVL.

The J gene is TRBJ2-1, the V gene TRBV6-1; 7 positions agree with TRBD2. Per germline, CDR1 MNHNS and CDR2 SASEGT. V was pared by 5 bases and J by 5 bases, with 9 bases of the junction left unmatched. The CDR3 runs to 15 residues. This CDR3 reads CASSSGAGRNNEQFF. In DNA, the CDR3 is TGTGCCAGCAGTTCCGGAGCGGGGCGGAACAATGAGCAGTTCTTC.

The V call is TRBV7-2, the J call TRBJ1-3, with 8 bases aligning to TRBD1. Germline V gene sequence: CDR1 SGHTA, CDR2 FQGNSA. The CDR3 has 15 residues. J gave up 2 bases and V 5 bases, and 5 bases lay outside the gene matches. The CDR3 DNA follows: TGTGCCAGCAGCCGACAGACAGGGGCTGGAAACACCATATATTTT. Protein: CASSRQTGAGNTIYF.

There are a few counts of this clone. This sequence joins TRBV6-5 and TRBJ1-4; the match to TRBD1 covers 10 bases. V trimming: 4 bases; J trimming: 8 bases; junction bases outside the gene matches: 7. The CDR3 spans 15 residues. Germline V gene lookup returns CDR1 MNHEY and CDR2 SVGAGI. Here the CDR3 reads CASSFGTGDREKLFF. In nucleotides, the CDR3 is TGTGCCAGCAGTTTCGGGACAGGGGATAGGGAAAAACTGTTTTTT.

This CDR3 is CASSWDRLLPFLSGNTIYF. The CDR3 nucleotides read TGTGCCAGCAGCTGGGACAGGCTACTACCCTTTCTCTCTGGAAACACCATATATTTT. The chain uses TRBV5-4 and TRBJ1-3, with TRBD1 identical over 8 bases. V dropped 3 bases and J dropped 0; count of bases not matched to a gene: 14. CDR1 is SGHNT and CDR2 is YYREEE in the germline V gene (reference sequence). This CDR3 is built from 19 residues.